The 5 T cell receptor beta chains below were found in one sample sequenced in a study of human T cells and chemical hapten exposure. One entry per CDR3 protein results from TCRdb running MiXCR on the RACE reads. The sample shows about 120,000 distinct CDR3 sequences, about 11% of them seen only once. Time point in this sample: patch test 3, about 24 weeks after DPC sensitization. Regarding treatment: therapeutic diphenylcyclopropenone sensitization with weekly scalp DPC. This specimen consisted of whole blood, obtained in connection with sensitization to the hapten diphenylcyclopropenone (DPC). These receptors were taken from a woman aged 45-65 years with alopecia areata. Some clones in this sample may be carry-over from other donors' samples.

This clonotype was observed many times. The rearrangement uses TRBV3-1 and TRBJ2-1, with a weak D call TRBD2 (5 bases). The CDR3 is made up of 15 amino acids. Germline V gene data show CDR1 as LGHDT and CDR2 as YNNKEL (reference sequence). Trimming pared 6 bases from V and 0 bases from J, leaving 12 bases between. The CDR3 DNA follows: TGTGCCAGCAGACCTAAGCGGCACTCCTACAATGAGCAGTTCTTC. It encodes CASRPKRHSYNEQFF.

The DNA for the CDR3 is TGTGCCAGCAGCCAAGAGATGTGGGCAGGGGGGGGCGAAGCTTTCTTT. Encoded protein: CASSQEMWAGGGEAFF. The chain carries TRBV3-1 and TRBJ1-1; 7 bases agree with TRBD1. Trimming removed 0 bases from V and 8 bases from J; junction bases left unmatched: 12. The CDR3 spans 16 residues. Germline CDR1 LGHDT, CDR2 YNNKEL (reference sequence).

This clonotype came up a few times. This sequence joins TRBV18 and TRBJ2-4; D is possibly TRBD1 (5 bases). This CDR3 is 15 amino acids long. V lost 4 bases and J lost 3, with 13 bases in between. CDR1 and CDR2 (germline): KGHSH, LQKENI. CDR3 nucleotide sequence: TGTGCCAGCTCACTCCCAGGGAATCGCAAAAACATTCAGTACTTC. It translates to CASSLPGNRKNIQYF.

The chain recombines TRBV7-2 with TRBJ2-7; 9 bases map to TRBD2. The CDR3 extends over 17 amino acids. The J segment lost 3 bases and the V segment lost 5 bases, leaving 14 bases of the junction unmatched. Germline CDR1 SGHTA, CDR2 FQGNSA. The CDR3: CASSPPGLASGGYEQYF. CDR3 sequence (DNA): TGTGCCAGCAGCCCCCCGGGACTAGCTTCGGGCGGCTACGAGCAGTACTTC. The whole variable domain, filled in from reference TRBV7-2 and TRBJ2-7, reads GAGVSQSPSNKVTEKGKDVELRCDPISGHTALYWYRQSLGQGLEFLIYFQGNSAPDKSGLPSDRFSAERTGGSVSTLTIQRTQQEDSAVYLCASSPPGLASGGYEQYFGPGTRLTVT.

This clonotype has a handful of counts. V and J are TRBV25-1 and TRBJ2-6; 7 nucleotides match TRBD1. Germline CDR1 is MGHDK and CDR2 is SYGVNS. V was pared by 4 bases and J by 2 bases, with 5 bases of the junction left unmatched. The CDR3 is 16 residues long. The CDR3 is CASSADRDPGANVLTF. CDR3 coding DNA: TGTGCCAGCAGTGCCGACAGGGACCCTGGGGCCAACGTCCTGACTTTC.